This T cell receptor beta chain was documented in a study of blood T cells in healthy people across ages. The use of a sample-barcoded 5' primer and a J-beta primer mix characterized a second PCR of roughly 7 to 11 cycles. From the 5' RACE reads, TCRdb called clonotypes with MiXCR, one entry per CDR3 protein. The table includes fewer than 800,000 distinct CDR3 sequences, more than 20% detected once. This clonotype was detected a few times. CDR1 is SGDLS and CDR2 is YYNGEE in the germline V gene. The CDR3 extends over 20 amino acids. V lost 4 bases to trimming and J lost 0 bases, with 23 bases between them. The same sample was also used in a study of T cells of mothers and their children. That source adds: Nine systemically healthy Caucasian donors: three mothers, six children.

The clonotype originates from a boy younger than 18 in good health. Sequencing used blood. The rearrangement joins TRBV9 to TRBJ2-6, with D unresolved. Here the CDR3 DNA reads TGTGCCAGCAGCCACTATGTAGGTTCTCCATTTTTCTCTGGGGCCAACGTCCTGACTTTC. Protein product: CASSHYVGSPFFSGANVLTF. Full variable domain (remainder filled in from reference TRBV9 and TRBJ2-6): DSGVTQTPKHLITATGQRVTLRCSPRSGDLSVYWYQQSLDQGLQFLIQYYNGEERAKGNILERFSAQQFPDLHSELNLSSLELGDSALYFCASSHYVGSPFFSGANVLTFGAGSRLTVL.